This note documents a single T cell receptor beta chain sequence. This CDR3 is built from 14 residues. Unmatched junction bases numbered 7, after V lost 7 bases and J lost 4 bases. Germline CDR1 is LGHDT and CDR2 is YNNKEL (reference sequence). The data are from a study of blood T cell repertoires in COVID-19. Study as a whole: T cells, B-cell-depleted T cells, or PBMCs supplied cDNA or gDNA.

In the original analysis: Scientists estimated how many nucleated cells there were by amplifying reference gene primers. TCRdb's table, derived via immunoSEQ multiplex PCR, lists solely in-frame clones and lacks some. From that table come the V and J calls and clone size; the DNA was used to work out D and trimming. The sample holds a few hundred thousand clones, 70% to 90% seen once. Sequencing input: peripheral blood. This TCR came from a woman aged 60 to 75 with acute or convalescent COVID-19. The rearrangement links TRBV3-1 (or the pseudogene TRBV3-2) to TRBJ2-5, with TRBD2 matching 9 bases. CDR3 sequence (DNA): TGTGCCAGCAAAGGCGGGGGGGCAGGAGAGACCCAGTACTTC. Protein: CASKGGGAGETQYF.